Following are 6 T cell receptor beta chains from one sample sequenced in a study of PD-L1 blockade in urothelial cancer. Stated time point: pretreatment peripheral blood. The method was immunoSEQ multiplex PCR; TCRdb's version includes in-frame clones alone and lacks a portion of them. The repertoire has 130,000 or so clones, approximately 84% of them found once; the top ten carry 3.2%. Source: PBMCs, taken around atezolizumab (anti-PD-L1) treatment. The receptors derive from a man aged 50 to 59 with urothelial cancer.

The chain has TRBV30 and TRBJ1-6; D is perhaps TRBD1 (5 bases). Trimming left V 0 bases short and J 7 bases short, with 10 bases between. The CDR3 has 14 residues. In germline, CDR1 is GTSNPN, CDR2 SVGIG (reference sequence). The CDR3 region is CAWSVMAGNSPLHF. The CDR3 DNA is TGTGCCTGGAGTGTAATGGCAGGGAATTCACCCCTCCACTTT.

CDR3 sequence reads: CASSPGTGAGEKLFF. The CDR3 DNA sequence: TGTGCCAGCTCACCAGGGACAGGGGCCGGGGAAAAACTGTTTTTT. The chain uses TRBV18 and TRBJ1-4, with 10 nucleotides matching TRBD1. CDR1 is KGHSH and CDR2 is LQKENI in the germline V gene. The CDR3 spans 15 residues. Trimming took 2 bases from V and 8 from J; bases not matched to a gene: 5.

Here the CDR3 reads CASSKTRGGAENTEAFF. The CDR3 coding sequence is TGTGCCAGCAGCAAAACCCGCGGGGGGGCCGAGAACACTGAAGCTTTCTTT. V and J are TRBV11-2 and TRBJ1-1; the D gene is possibly TRBD1 (6 bases). V lost 5 bases and J 1 base, leaving 20 bases between the germline ends. From germline, CDR1 is SGHAT and CDR2 FQNNGV. The CDR3 runs 17 residues. Looking up the rest from reference TRBV11-2 and TRBJ1-1 gives the full variable domain: EAGVAQSPRYKIIEKRQSVAFWCNPISGHATLYWYQQILGQGPKLLIQFQNNGVVDDSQLPKDRFSAERLKGVDSTLKIQPAKLEDSAVYLCASSKTRGGAENTEAFFGQGTRLTVV.

The V gene is TRBV18, the J gene TRBJ1-2; no clear D. Germline loops: CDR1 KGHSH, CDR2 LQKENI. V was cut by 0 bases and J by 1 base, with 6 bases left in between. The CDR3 totals 14 residues. In DNA form, the CDR3 reads TGTGCCAGCTCACCACCGGCATATAACTATGGCTACACCTTC. This encodes CASSPPAYNYGYTF.

V is TRBV2 and J is TRBJ1-4, with TRBD1 as a possible D gene (5 bases). The CDR3 consists of 14 residues. Germline V lookup: CDR1 SNHLY, CDR2 FYNNEI. V was clipped by 6 bases and J by 2 bases, with 10 bases between them. CDR3 amino acids: CASRGRSTNEKLFF. The CDR3 DNA follows: TGTGCCAGCAGGGGGCGCTCGACTAATGAAAAACTGTTTTTT.

This clone was recorded only once. The CDR3: CASSFSGRGETQYF. In nucleotides, the CDR3 is TGTGCCAGCAGCTTTAGCGGGAGAGGGGAGACCCAGTACTTC. This chain connects TRBV7-6 to TRBJ2-5; 9 nucleotides agree with TRBD2. CDR1 and CDR2 from the germline V gene are SGHVS and FNYEAQ. This CDR3 has 14 residues. J gave up 5 bases and V 3 bases, and 4 bases lay outside the gene matches.